The TCR beta chain under discussion was sequenced for a study of blood T cell repertoires in COVID-19 (TCRdb year 2020). In the study overall: Samples covering the acute and convalescent phases of COVID-19 were provided by collaborators in the United States, Italy and Spain. The prospective study material was composed of cDNA or gDNA derived from T cells, B-cell-depleted T cells, or PBMCs. Deeply sampled blood TCRbeta repertoires from subjects exposed to, actively infected with, or recovered from COVID-19 were included in the dataset. The repertoires were released in a freely available public database meant as a resource for research on the immune response to SARS-CoV-2. The samples were drawn from two sources: the first 160 participants of the ongoing ImmuneRACE study, and 1,200 or so subjects contributed by 6 global collaborators. A de-identified subject ID, COVID-19 status, age in years and sex were almost always included in the sample metadata. Where HLA class I and class II types were available, the types were taken from metadata supplied by the sample provider, not from assay-based typing.

To note about this clone: No cognate antigen has been identified for it. No base qualities exist here, and no much larger clone lies one base off it.

Participants in the prospective study were aged roughly 18 to 100 years, lived in about two dozen United States geographic areas, and enrolled through a virtual design. Cohort assignment in the prospective study relied on participant-reported clinical history from a screening survey and a study questionnaire. For ImmuneRACE Cohort 3, a participant was defined as recovered based on two consecutive negative NP/OP PCR tests, clearance by a healthcare professional, or resolution of symptoms. In the prospective study, whole blood, serum and a nasopharyngeal or oropharyngeal swab were collected from each participant by mobile phlebotomists. Additional blood draws and questionnaires over a 2-month period could optionally be provided by prospective study participants. Prospective study blood samples were shipped either frozen or at room temperature before DNA extraction. The CDR1 and CDR2 encoded by the germline V gene are SGHTA and FQGNSA. Ends trimmed: V by 1 base, J by 5 bases; bases unmatched to a gene: 4. From the cysteine up to the phenylalanine, the CDR3 has a length of 14 residues. The read is trimmed to its CDR3 DNA, 42 bases read in frame from base 1.

TCRbeta CDR3 regions were amplified from genomic DNA using the immunoSEQ Assay, a bias-controlled multiplex PCR. In the paper's pipeline: Within the assay, amplification of reference gene primers was used to estimate how many nucleated cells each sample contained. To quantify the absolute abundance of each unique TCRbeta CDR3 rearrangement, sequence reads were collapsed and filtered. For each sample, productive Simpson clonality was calculated as the square root of Simpson's diversity index over productive rearrangements. TCRdb stores this immuneACCESS table with in-frame sequences only. Part of the clones is absent; in the studies checked, under half of the shortfall reflects unresolved V genes, and no reason is known for the rest. Clone size and V and J calls were adopted from that table, with D and trimming inferred from the DNA. This sample is represented by about 400,000 clones; over 75% of them were singletons. The ten largest clones capture around 3% of the sample.

Broader findings and caveats from the paper: The amount of clinical and demographic metadata varied by source and participant and was provided uncurated.

The rearranged chain carries TRBV7-2 and TRBJ2-5, and TRBD2 matches 7 of the central bases. Material: PBMCs or T cells enriched from blood (not recorded which). The clonotype comes from a woman in her 30s who had recovered from COVID-19. The DNA sequence is as follows: TGTGCCAGCAGCTTAGTGGGGGGAGGGGAGACCCAGTACTTC. It is translated as CASSLVGGGETQYF.